Listed below are T cell receptor beta chains from one sample, sequenced in a study of blood T cell repertoires in COVID-19. The data were produced by immunoSEQ multiplex PCR, yet TCRdb's version contains in-frame clones alone and is incomplete. The sample lists 260,000 or so clones, more than 70% occurring once. The sequenced sample was peripheral blood. The receptors were gathered from a man aged 80 or over with acute or convalescent COVID-19. The CDR3 runs from the conserved cysteine through the conserved F or W. D genes are given only for firm matches. Where a row states a size, it is once, few, many or the class of an expanded clone; other rows omit it.

TRBD1	TRBV6-5	once	TRBJ2-1	TGTGCCAGCAGTTCCGTGGGACAGGGCGGCAATGAGCAGTTCTTC	CASSSVGQGGNEQFF
NA	TRBV30	NA	TRBJ1-6	TGTGCCTGGAGTGCTGCGGATTCACCCCTCCACTTT	CAWSAADSPLHF
NA	TRBV6-4	NA	TRBJ1-5	TGTGCCAGCAGTGACGAGAGGTTTGGCAATCAGCCCCAGCATTTT	CASSDERFGNQPQHF
NA	TRBV2	once	TRBJ1-2	TGTGCCAGCTTAAGGAGGGGCCCAGGGTCTCATGGCTACACCTTC	CASLRRGPGSHGYTF
NA	TRBV4-1	NA	TRBJ1-5	TGCGCCAGCAGCCATTCGCAGAAAGATCAGCCCCAGCATTTT	CASSHSQKDQPQHF
NA	TRBV6-5	NA	TRBJ2-1	TGTGCCAGCAGTCGAGGCGCCACAGGGCGGAATGAGCAGTTCTTC	CASSRGATGRNEQFF
NA	TRBV6-5	NA	TRBJ2-4	TGTGCCAGCAGTTCCTACAGGGGAGGAATCGAAAACATTCAGTACTTC	CASSSYRGGIENIQYF
NA	TRBV3-1/TRBV3-2	NA	TRBJ2-2	TGTGCCAGCACACCGGGGGAGACCGGGGAGCTGTTTTTT	CASTPGETGELFF
NA	TRBV18	many	TRBJ1-6	TGTGCCAGCTCACCACGACAAGGCGGGTATAATTCACCCCTCCACTTT	CASSPRQGGYNSPLHF
TRBD2	TRBV7-2	NA	TRBJ2-1	TGTGCCAGCAGCTCTTCTGGGGGAGGGCCGTGGGAGCAGTTCTTC	CASSSSGGGPWEQFF
NA	TRBV7-2	NA	TRBJ2-7	TGTGCCAGCAGCTTGTTAGCGAGGGCGGCCTACGAGCAGTACTTC	CASSLLARAAYEQYF
NA	TRBV7-8	NA	TRBJ2-3	TGTGCCAGCAGCTTAGGTCTAGCGAATACAGATACGCAGTATTTT	CASSLGLANTDTQYF
TRBD2	TRBV5-4	NA	TRBJ2-3	TGTGCCAGCAGCTTGGCAGCGGGGGGGCCCAGCACAGATACGCAGTATTTT	CASSLAAGGPSTDTQYF
NA	TRBV5-1	NA	TRBJ2-4	TGCGCCAGCAGCTTTGGCCTGCAGGGGGGCATTCAGTACTTC	CASSFGLQGGIQYF
NA	TRBV4-1	NA	TRBJ2-5	TGCGCCAGCAGCCACAATGACCAACAGGGGACCCAGTACTTC	CASSHNDQQGTQYF
TRBD1	TRBV19	few	TRBJ2-2	TGTGCCAGTAGACACTTCGGACAGGGTAAAACATACACCGGGGAGCTGTTTTTT	CASRHFGQGKTYTGELFF
NA	TRBV7-2	NA	TRBJ1-6	TGTGCCAGCAGCTTAGCCCCCGGCTCCTATAATTCACCCCTCCACTTT	CASSLAPGSYNSPLHF